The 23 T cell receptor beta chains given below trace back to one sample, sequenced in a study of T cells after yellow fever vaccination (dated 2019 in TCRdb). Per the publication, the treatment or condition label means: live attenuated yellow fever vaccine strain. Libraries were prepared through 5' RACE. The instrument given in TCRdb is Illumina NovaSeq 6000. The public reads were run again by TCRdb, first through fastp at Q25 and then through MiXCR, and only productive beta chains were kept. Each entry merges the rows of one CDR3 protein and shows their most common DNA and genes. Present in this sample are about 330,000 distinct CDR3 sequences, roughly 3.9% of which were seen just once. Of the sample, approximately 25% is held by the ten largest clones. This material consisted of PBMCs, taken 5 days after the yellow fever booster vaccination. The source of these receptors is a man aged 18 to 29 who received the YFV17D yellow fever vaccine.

CDR3 nucleotides: TGTGCCAGCAGCTTCGTGGGCCACCCCTACAATGAGCAGTTCTTC. Residues: CASSFVGHPYNEQFF. This chain uses TRBV7-2 with TRBJ2-1; D unresolved. CDR3 length: 15 residues. Trimming took 3 bases from V and 2 from J, leaving 11 bases between them. Germline CDR1 is SGHTA and CDR2 is FQGNSA.

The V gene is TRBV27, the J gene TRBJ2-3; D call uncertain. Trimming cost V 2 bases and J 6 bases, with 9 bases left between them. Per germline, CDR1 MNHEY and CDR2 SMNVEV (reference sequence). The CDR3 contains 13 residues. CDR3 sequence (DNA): TGTGCCAGCAGTTTACTCGCAGACGATACGCAGTATTTT. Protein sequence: CASSLLADDTQYF.

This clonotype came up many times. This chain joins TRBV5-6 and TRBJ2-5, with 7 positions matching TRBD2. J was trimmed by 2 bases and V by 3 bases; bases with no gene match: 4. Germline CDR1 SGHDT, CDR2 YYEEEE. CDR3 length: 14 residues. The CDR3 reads CASSWAGLQETQYF. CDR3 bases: TGTGCCAGCAGCTGGGCGGGACTACAAGAGACCCAGTACTTC.

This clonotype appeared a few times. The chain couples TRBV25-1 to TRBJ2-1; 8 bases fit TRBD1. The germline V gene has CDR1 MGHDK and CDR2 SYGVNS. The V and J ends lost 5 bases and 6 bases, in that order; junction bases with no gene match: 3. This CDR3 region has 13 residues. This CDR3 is CASSSTGGNEQFF. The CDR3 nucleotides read TGTGCCAGCAGTAGCACAGGGGGCAATGAGCAGTTCTTC.

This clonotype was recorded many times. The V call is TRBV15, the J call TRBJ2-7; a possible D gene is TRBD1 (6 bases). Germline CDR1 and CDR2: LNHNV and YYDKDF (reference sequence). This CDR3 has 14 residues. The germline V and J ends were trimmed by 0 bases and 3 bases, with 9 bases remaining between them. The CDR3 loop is CATSRDGQIYEQYF. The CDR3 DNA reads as TGTGCCACCAGCAGAGATGGACAGATCTACGAGCAGTACTTC.

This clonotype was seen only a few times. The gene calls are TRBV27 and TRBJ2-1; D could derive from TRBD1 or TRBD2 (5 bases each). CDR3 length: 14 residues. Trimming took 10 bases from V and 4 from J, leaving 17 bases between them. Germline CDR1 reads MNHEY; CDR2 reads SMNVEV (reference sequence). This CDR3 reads CATSEWGFYNEQFF. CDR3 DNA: TGTGCCACCTCGGAGTGGGGGTTTTACAATGAGCAGTTCTTC.

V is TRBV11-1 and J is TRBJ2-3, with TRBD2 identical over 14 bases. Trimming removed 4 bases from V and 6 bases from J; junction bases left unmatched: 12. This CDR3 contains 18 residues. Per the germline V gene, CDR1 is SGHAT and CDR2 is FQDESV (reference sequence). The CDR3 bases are TGTGCCAGCAGCTCGACTCCGGGACTAGCGGGGGAGGATGATACGCAGTATTTT. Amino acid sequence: CASSSTPGLAGEDDTQYF.

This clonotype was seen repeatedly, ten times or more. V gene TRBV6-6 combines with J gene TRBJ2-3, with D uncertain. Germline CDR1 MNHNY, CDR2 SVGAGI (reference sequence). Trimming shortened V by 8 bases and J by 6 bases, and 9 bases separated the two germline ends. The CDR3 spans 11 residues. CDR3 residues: CASSPRDTQYF. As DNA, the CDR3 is TGTGCCAGCTCACCAAGGGATACGCAGTATTTT.

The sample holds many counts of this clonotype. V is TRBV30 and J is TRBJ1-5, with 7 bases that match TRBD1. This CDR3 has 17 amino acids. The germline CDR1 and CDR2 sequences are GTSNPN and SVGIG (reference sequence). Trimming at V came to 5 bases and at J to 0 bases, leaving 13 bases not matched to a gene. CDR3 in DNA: TGTGCCTGGGACGCGGGACAGACGCCGTATAGCAATCAGCCCCAGCATTTT. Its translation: CAWDAGQTPYSNQPQHF.

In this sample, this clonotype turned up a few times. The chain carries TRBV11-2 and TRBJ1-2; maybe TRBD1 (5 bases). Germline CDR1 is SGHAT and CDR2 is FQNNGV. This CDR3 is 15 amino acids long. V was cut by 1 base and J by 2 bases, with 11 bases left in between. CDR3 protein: CASSLVQGSNYGYTF. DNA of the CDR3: TGTGCCAGCAGCTTAGTGCAGGGAAGCAACTATGGCTACACCTTC.

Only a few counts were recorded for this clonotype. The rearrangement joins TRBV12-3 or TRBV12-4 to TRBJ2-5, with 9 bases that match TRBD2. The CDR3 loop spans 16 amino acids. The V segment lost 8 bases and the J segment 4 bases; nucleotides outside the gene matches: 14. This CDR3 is CASAPGLADEGETQYF. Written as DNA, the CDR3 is TGTGCCAGCGCCCCGGGACTAGCAGACGAGGGAGAGACCCAGTACTTC.

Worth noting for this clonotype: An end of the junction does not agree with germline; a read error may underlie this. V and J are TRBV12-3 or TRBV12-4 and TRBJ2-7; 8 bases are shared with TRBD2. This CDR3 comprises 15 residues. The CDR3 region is CASSRGSGVAYGQYF. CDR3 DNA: TGTGCCAGCAGCCGGGGTAGCGGGGTAGCCTACGGGCAGTACTTC.

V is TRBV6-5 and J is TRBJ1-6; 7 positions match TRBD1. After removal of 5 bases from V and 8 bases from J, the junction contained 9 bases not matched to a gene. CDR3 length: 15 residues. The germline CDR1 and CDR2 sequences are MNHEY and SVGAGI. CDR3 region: CASSRQGFLYSPLHF. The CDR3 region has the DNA TGTGCCAGCAGTCGACAGGGCTTTCTCTATTCACCCCTCCACTTT.

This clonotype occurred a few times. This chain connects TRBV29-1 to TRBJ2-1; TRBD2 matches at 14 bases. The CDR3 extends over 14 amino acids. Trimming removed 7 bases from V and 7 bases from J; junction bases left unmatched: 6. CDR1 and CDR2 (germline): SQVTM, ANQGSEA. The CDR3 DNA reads TGCAGCGCCCCGACTAGCGGGGGGGAGAATGAGCAGTTCTTC. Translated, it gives CSAPTSGGENEQFF.

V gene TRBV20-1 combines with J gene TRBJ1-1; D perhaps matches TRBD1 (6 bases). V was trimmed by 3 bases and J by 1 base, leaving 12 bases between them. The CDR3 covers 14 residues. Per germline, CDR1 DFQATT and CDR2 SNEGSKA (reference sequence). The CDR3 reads CSASPTGANTEAFF. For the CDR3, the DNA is TGCAGTGCTAGTCCGACAGGAGCGAACACTGAAGCTTTCTTT.

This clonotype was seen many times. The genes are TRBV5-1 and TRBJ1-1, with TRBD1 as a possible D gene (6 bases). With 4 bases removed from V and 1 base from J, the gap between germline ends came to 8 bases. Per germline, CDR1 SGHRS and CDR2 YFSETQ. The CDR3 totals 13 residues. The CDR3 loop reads CASSRGQNTEAFF. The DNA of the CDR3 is TGCGCCAGCAGCAGGGGACAGAACACTGAAGCTTTCTTT.

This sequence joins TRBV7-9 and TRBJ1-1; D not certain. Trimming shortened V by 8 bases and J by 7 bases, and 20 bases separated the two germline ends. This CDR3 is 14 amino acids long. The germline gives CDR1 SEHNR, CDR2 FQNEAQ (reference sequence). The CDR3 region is CASGPWAGESEAFF. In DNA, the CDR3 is TGTGCCAGCGGCCCCTGGGCGGGTGAGAGTGAAGCTTTCTTT.

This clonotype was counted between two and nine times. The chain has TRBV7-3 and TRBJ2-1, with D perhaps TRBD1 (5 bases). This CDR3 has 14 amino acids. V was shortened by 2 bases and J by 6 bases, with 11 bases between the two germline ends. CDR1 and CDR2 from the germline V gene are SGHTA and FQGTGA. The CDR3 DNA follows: TGTGCCAGCAGCTTACTCGGCAGGGTCAATGAGCAGTTCTTC. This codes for CASSLLGRVNEQFF.

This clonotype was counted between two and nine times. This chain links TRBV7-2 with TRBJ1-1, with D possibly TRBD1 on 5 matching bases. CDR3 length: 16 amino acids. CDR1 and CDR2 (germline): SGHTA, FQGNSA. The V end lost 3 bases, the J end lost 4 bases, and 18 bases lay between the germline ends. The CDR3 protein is CASSFLSGRVGTEAFF. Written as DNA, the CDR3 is TGTGCCAGCAGCTTCCTATCAGGGAGGGTGGGCACTGAAGCTTTCTTT.

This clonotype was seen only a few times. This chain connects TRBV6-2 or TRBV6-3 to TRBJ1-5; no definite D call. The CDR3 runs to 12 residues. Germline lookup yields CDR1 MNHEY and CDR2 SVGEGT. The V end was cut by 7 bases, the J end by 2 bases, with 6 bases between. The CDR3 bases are TGTGCCAGCAACGTTGGCAATCAGCCCCAGCATTTT. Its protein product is CASNVGNQPQHF.

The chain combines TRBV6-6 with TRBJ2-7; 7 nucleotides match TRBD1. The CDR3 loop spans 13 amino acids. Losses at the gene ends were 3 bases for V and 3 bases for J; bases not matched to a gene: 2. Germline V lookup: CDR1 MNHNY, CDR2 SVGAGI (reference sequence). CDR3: CASSYRDSYEQYV. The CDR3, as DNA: TGTGCCAGCAGTTATAGGGACAGCTACGAGCAGTACGTC.

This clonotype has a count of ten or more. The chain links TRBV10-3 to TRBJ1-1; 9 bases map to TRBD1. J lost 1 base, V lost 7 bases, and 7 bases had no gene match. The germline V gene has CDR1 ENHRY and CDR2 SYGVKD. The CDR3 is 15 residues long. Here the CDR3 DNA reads TGTGCCATCAACCAGGGACAGGGAACGAACACTGAAGCTTTCTTT. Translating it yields CAINQGQGTNTEAFF.

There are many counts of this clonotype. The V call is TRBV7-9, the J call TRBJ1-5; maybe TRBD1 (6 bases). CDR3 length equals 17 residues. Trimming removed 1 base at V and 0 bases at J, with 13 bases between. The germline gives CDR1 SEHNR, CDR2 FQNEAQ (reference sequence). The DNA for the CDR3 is TGTGCCAGCAGCTTAGTAGGGGGACCTTATAGCAATCAGCCCCAGCATTTT. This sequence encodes CASSLVGGPYSNQPQHF.